The subject of this entry is one TCR beta chain. What this receptor recognizes is not known. Nothing much larger sits one base from this clone, and base qualities are not available. The library came from the immunoSEQ multiplex PCR assay. The multiplex PCR relied on a mix of 60 forward primers for TCR Vbeta segments and 13 reverse primers for TCR Jbeta segments. The CDR3 region of rearranged TCR beta genes was amplified from genomic DNA by a multiplex PCR assay. The Illumina HiSeq System was used to sequence the amplified TCR beta libraries as 87-base-pair reads. In the original analysis: A later analysis counted approximately 76 million unique TCR beta chains across the 690 or so repertoires, and 9.5 million to 11 million of these chains were shared by at least two donors. Raw reads were error-corrected and collapsed into unique sequences by a nearest-neighbor algorithm in which closely related sequences were merged to remove PCR and sequencing errors. CDR3 sequences were aligned to IMGT reference sequences to assign V, D and J gene segments. For a sequence to be retained, at least a six-nucleotide match to both a V gene segment and a J gene segment was required. Rearrangements were called productive when the CDR3 lacked stop codons and stayed in frame with V and J; all others were non-productive. CDR3 was defined by IMGT convention, running from the second conserved V-encoded cysteine to the conserved J-encoded phenylalanine. In an earlier analysis of 587 of the donors, sequences lacking an unambiguous match to a single V gene segment were excluded. In an earlier analysis of several hundred of the donors, V segments were called functional above 56.7% productive rearrangements and were called segregating when the between-donor standard deviation exceeded 5%. A statistical classification framework was built to diagnose cytomegalovirus status from the catalog of TCR beta chain sequences. V and J gene assignment, in a later analysis, came from comparing TCR nucleotide sequences with IMGT/GENE-DB human TR gene sequences. The TCRdist pipeline was used in a later analysis to assign CDR3 sequences and most-parsimonious VDJ recombination scenarios. In a later analysis, each TCR beta chain was defined by its CDR3 amino acid sequence together with its V-gene family, and reads lacking a unique V-gene family were excluded. In a later analysis, 450 to 600 highly shared, low-generation-probability nucleotide sequences were removed to address suspected cross-contamination and a sequencing artifact. A later analysis calculated a clonal expansion index for each public chain from normalized within-repertoire ranks of inferred template counts. Generation probabilities in a later analysis came from a VDJ recombination model fitted to out-of-frame rearrangements, and those results were checked against IGoR. Hypergeometric tests were used in a later analysis to score TCR-TCR, TCR-HLA and TCR-CMV co-occurrence, with a repertoire-size bias correction applied to the TCR pairs. False discovery rates were estimated in a later analysis by permuting HLA or CMV assignments 20 times. In a later analysis, co-occurring TCRs were grouped using DBSCAN, and TCRdist sequence similarity was added for clustering within HLA-allele-positive subsets. Repertoires with fewer than 30,000 or more than 120,000 public chains were left out of co-occurrence clustering, as were five repertoires with anomalous nucleotide sharing. TCRdb's version of the immuneACCESS table is confined to in-frame rearrangements and falls short of the full clone set. An unresolved V gene accounts for under half of the shortfall where checked; the remainder is of unknown origin. The V and J calls and the clone size are those of that table, but D and trimming were determined from the DNA. Recorded for this sample are about 92,000 clones; around 82% of them occurred a single time. Around 2% of the sample is held by the ten biggest clonotypes.

The sample is drawn from a study of cytomegalovirus exposure and HLA in healthy donors (TCRdb year 2017). Study-level background: According to an earlier analysis of a few hundred of the donors, 150 million to 200 million T cells yielded 90 million to 130 million unique TCR beta sequences and 276 Gb of sequence data. About five DR-DQ haplotypes were handled as single units for association and clustering because linkage in the cohort was strong. Both class I and class II loci were covered by HLA typing, at four-digit resolution. A later analysis re-examined previously published TCR beta repertoires from more than 650 donors and added high-resolution HLA genotyping to investigate patterns of TCR occurrence. In the later analysis, no new phenotypic data were used to find candidate immune exposures; instead, reliance was placed on TCR beta sequences and their occurrence across donors. In addition to the first cohort of approximately 650 subjects, a separate validation cohort of 120 different subjects was used. Of the roughly 420 genotyped donors, approximately 81% were placed in the genetic ancestry cluster associated with self-reported Caucasian donors. Using immunosequencing, the study profiled T cell repertoires from 666 subjects and related those repertoires to cytomegalovirus serostatus. A later genetic analysis used genome-wide SNP genotypes for about three fifths of the 666 donors, treating that subset as a discovery cohort. To predict cytomegalovirus infection status, the study combined high-throughput TCR immunosequencing, statistical association of individual TCRs with disease status, and machine learning. The aim of the study was to test whether cataloging public T cell receptors could identify signatures of past pathogen exposure. Donor age, sex, ethnicity and CMV serostatus were compiled together with the repertoire data. The number of donors typed differed by locus, with roughly 629-640 for A, B, C, DRB1 and DQB1, around 560 for DQA1, approximately 570 for DPA1, and some 440 for DPB1. On average, roughly 240,000 unique TCR beta nucleotide sequences were sequenced per donor among a few hundred genotyped donors of the cohort, with about 17% of those sequences being non-productive. Every discovery cohort repertoire had been produced on one sequencing platform. An early release that covered some 640 HLA-typed donors contained approximately 290 gigabases of sequencing data and 80 million or so unique TCR sequences. To decide whether each TCR beta V gene segment behaved as functional or pseudogenic, an earlier analysis of several hundred of the donors relied on high-throughput TCR beta sequencing.

What the study reported, not specific to this receptor: In a later genetic analysis, fewer N-insertions in productive TCRs were reported among donors in an Asian-associated ancestry cluster than the approximately 670-donor mean. According to a later analysis, parvovirus B19, influenza, CMV and Epstein-Barr virus appeared linked to several top co-occurrence clusters. The presence/absence analyses assumed that sequencing depth was roughly uniform across donors, and that assumption may not be true. A total of 150 or so TCR beta chains were listed by the study as associated with cytomegalovirus. Some IMGT-functional V segments, including TRBV6-2 and TRBV6-3, could not be told apart with the 87-base-pair reads, so those segments were excluded. Because counts were too low, some 17 rarely observed V segments, including chromosome 9 orphons, were left out of the earlier analysis of 500 to 750 of the donors. Correlated functional status among segregating V segments might be attributable to linkage disequilibrium, but an unknown experimental factor could not be ruled out. The sequencing pipeline was judged likely to have produced a cluster of highly shared sequence variants as a technical artifact. Immune exposure information for the cohort was limited to CMV serostatus. A later genetic analysis associated a missense DCLRE1C variant with V-gene and J-gene trimming of TCR beta chains, and an independent cohort replicated the association. While some public TCRs were present in many individuals, most TCR sequences turned up only very rarely across donors. A later analysis found that HLA-associated TCR beta chains were more clonally expanded and had lower generation probabilities than equally common non-associated chains. Cytomegalovirus status was reported to be diagnosed by the classifier with high specificity and sensitivity in both the original and validation cohorts. In an earlier analysis of a few hundred of the donors, most TCR beta V segments were observed in productive rearrangements about 87% or about 30% of the time, broadly matching IMGT annotations. In vitro tests confirmed that a few of the cytomegalovirus-associated TCR beta chains recognize cytomegalovirus antigens. A later analysis found that TCR association rates varied across HLA loci, with DRB1 alleles showing the most associated TCRs and HLA-C alleles the fewest. In a later analysis, about 17,000 TCR beta sequences were associated with specific HLA alleles at a false discovery rate of 0.05. In this cohort, only TCR beta chains were sequenced, and detectable features were limited by the absence of alpha or paired-chain data. A further reported finding was that TCR beta sequences accurately predicted the HLA-A and HLA-B alleles for most subjects in the first cohort. When HLA alleles, especially DR and DQ, strongly co-occurred, TCR associations were difficult to assign to individual alleles. Because HLA typing was missing for some donors at each locus, association tests included only the typed subset. The authors suggested that the approach could potentially be extended to other disease states and immunological phenotypes. In a later analysis, most CMV-associated TCR beta chains were found to appear HLA-restricted, with HLA associations seemingly driven largely by CMV exposure.

The cohort consisted of more than 650 healthy bone marrow donors. All cohort members were sampled while nominally healthy, although unrecorded immune exposures were likely present. The donor tested CMV seronegative, placing the donor among the 352 seronegative members of the cohort. Each donor provided a peripheral blood sample, and peripheral blood mononuclear cells were used for TCR beta sequencing. The Qiagen DNeasy Blood Extraction Kit was used to extract genomic DNA from the blood cell samples. The germline V gene sets CDR1 to SGHDN and CDR2 to FVKESK. Spanning cysteine to phenylalanine, the CDR3 consists of 16 amino acids. CDR3 DNA only is kept here, 48 bases in frame from base 1. Compared with germline, V lacks 4 bases and J lacks 4 bases; bases without a gene match: 3.

The TCR sequence derives from a man between 18 and 35 years old in good health and CMV-seronegative. The V and J segments used are TRBV14 and TRBJ2-2, with 13 bases aligning to TRBD2. Sample: PBMCs. At the DNA level, the sequence is TGTGCCAGCAGCCCTGGACTAGCGGGGGTCACCGGGGAGCTGTTTTTT. Translation gives CASSPGLAGVTGELFF. Here the CDR3 is joined to the reference TRBV14 and TRBJ2-2 genes, and the full variable domain is: EAGVTQFPSHSVIEKGQTVTLRCDPISGHDNLYWYRRVMGKEIKFLLHFVKESKQDESGMPNNRFLAERTGGTYSTLKVQPAELEDSGVYFCASSPGLAGVTGELFFGEGSRLTVL.